This T cell receptor beta chain was documented in a study of blood T cell repertoires in COVID-19. About the research overall: COVID-19 samples, acute and convalescent, were from the United States, Italy and Spain.

Sequencing used immunoSEQ multiplex PCR; TCRdb keeps in-frame clones, though not all of them. This sample has hundreds of thousands of clones; more than 75% occur once, and the top ten carry 2% to 2.5%. V trimming: 5 bases; J trimming: 6 bases; junction bases outside the gene matches: 19. The CDR3 extends over 18 amino acids. Germline assignment: CDR1 KGHSH and CDR2 LQKENI. Participants were aged 18 to 89 years, lived in roughly 25 US areas, and enrolled virtually. This sequence joins TRBV18 and TRBJ1-2; 9 bases map to TRBD1. The sample consisted of PBMCs or T cells enriched from blood (not recorded which). This sequence was found in a woman between 55 and 75 years old in a cohort exposed to, infected with or recovered from COVID-19 (not recorded which). CDR3 in DNA: TGTGCCAGCTCAATTACCGGGACAGGGTACAGTGAGGGCAATGGCTACACCTTC. It codes for CASSITGTGYSEGNGYTF.